These 21 T cell receptor beta chains were all obtained from the same sample, sequenced in a study of shared clonotypes between healthy human individuals. The naive CD8 fraction comprised CD45RO-negative cells positively selected for CCR7 and excluded terminally differentiated effector memory CD45RA+ cells. Repertoires were generated with immunoSEQ multiplex PCR, while TCRdb's copy carries only in-frame clones and drops some. The repertoire holds about 2.1 million clones, with roughly 95% as singletons. Input material: naive CD8+ T cells from PBMCs. All receptors come from a man aged 18 to 35 in good health. Some clones in this sample may be carry-over from other donors' samples.

V is TRBV25-1 and J is TRBJ2-1; the D gene is possibly TRBD1 (6 bases). Trimming took 7 bases from V and 1 from J, leaving 14 bases between them. CDR3 length equals 15 residues. Germline CDR1 is MGHDK and CDR2 is SYGVNS. CDR3 coding DNA: TGTGCCAGCACTGAGGGACATCCATCCTACAATGAGCAGTTCTTC. Translated: CASTEGHPSYNEQFF.

The chain couples TRBV5-6 to TRBJ2-7, with 7 bases lining up with TRBD2. With 4 bases clipped from V and 3 bases from J, the junction kept 7 bases outside the gene matches. Germline-derived CDR1 and CDR2 are SGHDT and YYEEEE. CDR3 length equals 14 residues. CDR3 DNA sequence: TGTGCCAGCAGCCTACGGGACTACAACTACGAGCAGTACTTC. Amino acids: CASSLRDYNYEQYF. Full variable domain (remainder filled in from reference TRBV5-6 and TRBJ2-7): DAGVTQSPTHLIKTRGQQVTLRCSPKSGHDTVSWYQQALGQGPQFIFQYYEEEERQRGNFPDRFSGHQFPNYSSELNVNALLLGDSALYLCASSLRDYNYEQYFGPGTRLTVT.

The chain recombines TRBV7-9 with TRBJ1-5, with TRBD1 matching over 8 bases. Unmatched junction bases numbered 10, after V lost 3 bases and J lost 6 bases. The CDR3 covers 16 residues. Looked up from germline, CDR1 is SEHNR and CDR2 is FQNEAQ (reference sequence). DNA of the CDR3: TGTGCCAGCAGCTTCGTATCAGGGGGCGCGGGTCAGCCCCAGCATTTT. Its translation is CASSFVSGGAGQPQHF.

The rearrangement joins TRBV6-1 to TRBJ2-7; D is perhaps TRBD1 or TRBD2 (5 bases each). CDR1 MNHNS and CDR2 SASEGT come from the germline V gene. The CDR3 spans 16 residues. The V and J ends lost 3 bases and 6 bases respectively, with 21 bases between them. CDR3 in amino acids: CASSDGTGNFWGEQYF. Here the CDR3 DNA reads TGTGCCAGCAGTGATGGGACCGGGAACTTTTGGGGCGAGCAGTACTTC.

The chain recombines TRBV19 with TRBJ1-5; the D gene is possibly TRBD1 (5 bases). CDR3 length: 13 amino acids. CDR1 LNHDA and CDR2 SQIVND come from the germline V gene (reference sequence). The germline V and J ends were trimmed by 6 bases and 3 bases, with 9 bases remaining between them. The CDR3 loop is CASSWGSNQPQHF. The CDR3 DNA reads as TGTGCCAGTAGCTGGGGGTCCAATCAGCCCCAGCATTTT.

This rearrangement joins TRBV28 to TRBJ1-4; unclear D gene. This CDR3 region has 14 residues. The germline V gene has CDR1 MDHEN and CDR2 SYDVKM. The V gene lost 6 bases and the J gene lost 8 bases, with 16 bases spanning the gap. In nucleotides, the CDR3 is TGTGCCAGCAGGACCGGGCCGCCGGGGGAAAAACTGTTTTTT. Protein product: CASRTGPPGEKLFF.

V gene TRBV5-4 combines with J gene TRBJ2-5, with no clear D. This CDR3 contains 12 residues. The germline gives CDR1 SGHNT, CDR2 YYREEE (reference sequence). Trimming pared 3 bases from V and 11 bases from J, leaving 14 bases between. The CDR3 is CASSSWEDEQYF. CDR3 sequence (DNA): TGTGCCAGCAGCTCATGGGAAGATGAGCAGTACTTC.

The chain couples TRBV13 to TRBJ1-1; D is uncertain. CDR1 is PRHDT and CDR2 is FYEKMQ in the germline V gene (reference sequence). V was shortened by 5 bases and J by 4 bases, with 11 bases between the two germline ends. The length of the CDR3 is 13 residues. The CDR3 region is CASSPPRSTEAFF. For the CDR3, the DNA is TGTGCCAGCAGCCCCCCGCGGAGCACTGAAGCTTTCTTT.

The gene calls are TRBV29-1 and TRBJ2-7, with 9 bases identical to TRBD1. Unmatched junction bases numbered 9, after V lost 7 bases and J lost 5 bases. CDR1 and CDR2 from the germline V gene are SQVTM and ANQGSEA. The CDR3 is 13 amino acids. CDR3 coding DNA: TGCAGCGCCCAGGCGGGGACAGGGAACGAGCAGTACTTC. Translated: CSAQAGTGNEQYF.

The sample holds one count of this clone. The rearrangement joins TRBV9 to TRBJ2-7; 7 positions agree with TRBD2. The CDR3 is 14 amino acids. The V gene end was trimmed by 3 bases and the J gene end by 3 bases; junction bases not matched to a gene: 6. CDR1 is SGDLS, CDR2 YYNGEE, per germline. The CDR3 here is CASSAGGLNYEQYF. The DNA of the CDR3 is TGTGCCAGCAGCGCGGGGGGTCTTAACTACGAGCAGTACTTC.

This clone has a single count. The rearrangement uses TRBV27 and TRBJ2-1; 14 bases align to TRBD2. V lost 5 bases, J lost 9 bases, and 6 bases stayed unmatched. The CDR3 consists of 15 residues. Germline CDR1 and CDR2: MNHEY and SMNVEV (reference sequence). The CDR3 nucleotides read TGTGCCAGCAGTCCCGGGACTAGCGGGAGTGGTGAGCAGTTCTTC. Translated: CASSPGTSGSGEQFF.

This clone was recorded only once. V is TRBV6-1 and J is TRBJ1-5; the D is unclear. CDR3 length: 14 amino acids. The germline gives CDR1 MNHNS, CDR2 SASEGT. V lost 0 bases to trimming and J lost 6 bases, with 9 bases between them. In nucleotides, the CDR3 is TGTGCCAGCAGTGAAGCGTTTAAGGGTCAGCCCCAGCATTTT. It codes for CASSEAFKGQPQHF.

The rearrangement joins TRBV4-3 to TRBJ2-5; 8 positions agree with TRBD1. The closer fit of TRBJ2-7 to the DNA end suggests the J call may be wrong. The length of the CDR3 is 16 residues. CDR1 and CDR2 from the germline V gene are LGHNA and YSLEER. The CDR3 reads CASSQDYRGFSYEQYF. The CDR3 nucleotides are TGCGCCAGCAGCCAAGATTACAGGGGGTTCTCCTACGAGCAGTACTTC.

The genes are TRBV29-1 and TRBJ1-2; D not resolved. Germline values: CDR1 SQVTM, CDR2 ANQGSEA. The CDR3 has 17 residues. V was cut by 2 bases and J by 8 bases, with 27 bases left in between. This CDR3 is CSVEPFSPSGSKEGYTF. The CDR3 DNA reads as TGCAGCGTTGAACCCTTCTCCCCGTCGGGGAGTAAGGAGGGCTACACCTTC. The complete variable domain, with remaining parts taken from reference TRBV29-1 and TRBJ1-2, reads SAVISQKPSRDICQRGTSLTIQCQVDSQVTMMFWYRQQPGQSLTLIATANQGSEATYESGFVIDKFPISRPNLTFSTLTVSNMSPEDSSIYLCSVEPFSPSGSKEGYTFGSGTRLTVV.

The chain joins TRBV5-1 to TRBJ2-6; a weak D match, TRBD2 (5 bases). Germline CDR1 is SGHRS and CDR2 is YFSETQ. V gave up 0 bases and J gave up 4 bases, with 11 bases separating them. The CDR3 has 16 amino acids. In nucleotides, the CDR3 is TGCGCCAGCAGCTTGGATGAGGGTTGGGGGGCCAACGTCCTGACTTTC. It yields the protein CASSLDEGWGANVLTF.

The V and J genes are TRBV12-5 and TRBJ2-1; 7 bases line up with TRBD2. J lost 9 bases, V lost 1 base, and 6 bases had no gene match. Germline V gene lookup returns CDR1 LGHNT and CDR2 FRNRAP. The CDR3 is 14 residues long. The DNA of the CDR3 is TGTGCTAGTGGTTTGGACGGACTAGTGGGTGAGCAGTTCTTC. It specifies CASGLDGLVGEQFF. Drawing the rest from reference TRBV12-5 and TRBJ2-1, the complete variable domain is DARVTQTPRHKVTEMGQEVTMRCQPILGHNTVFWYRQTMMQGLELLAYFRNRAPLDDSGMPKDRFSAEMPDATLATLKIQPSEPRDSAVYFCASGLDGLVGEQFFGPGTRLTVL.

The rearrangement links TRBV28 to TRBJ2-1; D gene uncertain. CDR1 is MDHEN and CDR2 is SYDVKM in the germline V gene. This CDR3 region has 13 residues. With 3 bases removed from V and 6 bases from J, the gap between germline ends came to 9 bases. Here the CDR3 DNA reads TGTGCCAGCAGTTTCCTGGCCGTCAATGAGCAGTTCTTC. As protein: CASSFLAVNEQFF.

The genes are TRBV7-9 and TRBJ2-7, with D possibly being TRBD1 or TRBD2 (5 bases each). The CDR3 has 15 residues. CDR1 and CDR2 from the germline V gene are SEHNR and FQNEAQ (reference sequence). The germline V and J ends were trimmed by 7 bases and 2 bases, with 18 bases remaining between them. The CDR3 region is CASTTRDGPTYEQYF. Written as DNA, the CDR3 is TGTGCCAGCACCACCAGGGACGGACCGACCTACGAGCAGTACTTC.

The rearrangement uses TRBV11-2 and TRBJ2-7; 7 positions agree with TRBD2. J lost 1 base, V lost 3 bases, and 3 bases had no gene match. Germline CDR1 SGHAT, CDR2 FQNNGV. This CDR3 is built from 14 residues. CDR3 nucleotide sequence: TGTGCCAGCAGCTTGCTTAGCGGGTCCTACGAGCAGTACTTC. This sequence encodes CASSLLSGSYEQYF. Combining the CDR3 with reference TRBV11-2 and TRBJ2-7 gives the whole variable domain EAGVAQSPRYKIIEKRQSVAFWCNPISGHATLYWYQQILGQGPKLLIQFQNNGVVDDSQLPKDRFSAERLKGVDSTLKIQPAKLEDSAVYLCASSLLSGSYEQYFGPGTRLTVT.

This chain links TRBV5-8 with TRBJ2-3; a possible D gene is TRBD2 (5 bases). The CDR3 is made up of 15 amino acids. CDR1 and CDR2 (germline): SGHTS, YDEGEE. Trimming cost V 4 bases and J 0 bases, with 12 bases left between them. The CDR3 DNA is TGTGCCAGCAGCGTAACCCGGACTAGCACAGATACGCAGTATTTT. This codes for CASSVTRTSTDTQYF.

CDR3 in DNA: TGTGCCAGCAGCTATAGGGGGGACTGGCTGGAGACCCAGTACTTC. This sequence encodes CASSYRGDWLETQYF. This chain uses TRBV11-2 with TRBJ2-5; perhaps D is TRBD1 or TRBD2 (6 bases each). Deletions cut 4 bases from V and 5 bases from J, with 17 bases between. Germline V CDR1 and CDR2: SGHAT, FQNNGV. This CDR3 contains 15 residues.